The rows below give T cell receptor beta chains drawn from one sample of a study of CD8+ T cells in alopecia areata. Repertoires were generated with immunoSEQ multiplex PCR, while TCRdb's copy carries only in-frame clones and drops some. The table shows a few hundred thousand clones, with around 43% occurring only once. Sequences were derived from CD4+ T cells sorted from blood, sampled at approximately week 36, from a patient treated with tofacitinib. Source of these receptors: a human donor with alopecia areata. The CDR3 runs from the conserved cysteine through the conserved F or W. Fields, in order: clone size, D gene, V gene, J gene, CDR3 protein, CDR3 DNA. The D gene is left open where the match is weak. Not all rows give a size; the values are once, few, many and, for expanded clones, a class.

>NA|NA|TRBV19|TRBJ1-5
CASSIGTPNFQPQHF
TGTGCCAGTAGTATTGGGACCCCGAATTTCCAGCCCCAGCATTTT
>many|NA|TRBV28|TRBJ1-1
CASSHRFEAFF
TGTGCCAGCAGTCACCGATTCGAAGCTTTCTTT
>once|NA|TRBV7-6|TRBJ2-7
CASSSIQEQYF
TGTGCCAGCAGCTCCATACAGGAGCAGTACTTC
>NA|TRBD1|TRBV5-4|TRBJ2-3
CASSKDRGTDTQYF
TGTGCCAGCAGCAAAGACAGGGGGACGGATACGCAGTATTTT
>once|TRBD1|TRBV4-2|TRBJ2-7
CASTLDRVSYEQYF
TGTGCCAGCACCTTGGACAGGGTCTCCTACGAGCAGTACTTC
>NA|TRBD2|TRBV7-9|TRBJ2-2
CASSFRLAGDTGELFF
TGTGCCAGCAGCTTCAGACTAGCGGGAGACACCGGGGAGCTGTTTTTT
>once|TRBD2|TRBV2|TRBJ2-3
CASSEAQTSGNTDTQYF
TGTGCCAGCAGTGAAGCGCAAACTAGCGGAAACACAGATACGCAGTATTTT
>NA|NA|TRBV11-2|TRBJ2-1
CASSSKDGSSYNEQFF
TGTGCCAGCAGCTCGAAGGACGGTAGCTCCTACAATGAGCAGTTCTTC
>NA|NA|TRBV14|TRBJ2-3
CASSRASTDTQYF
TGTGCCAGCAGCCGAGCCTCCACAGATACGCAGTATTTT
>few|TRBD1|TRBV5-5|TRBJ1-2
CASSLGQGTGGGYTF
TGTGCCAGCAGCCTGGGACAGGGGACGGGTGGTGGCTACACCTTC
>NA|NA|TRBV11-2|TRBJ1-2
CASSLDFAGSNYGYTF
TGTGCCAGCAGCTTAGATTTCGCCGGGAGTAACTATGGCTACACCTTC
>few|NA|TRBV5-1|TRBJ2-7
CASSLGGTSYEQYF
TGCGCCAGCAGCTTGGGTGGTACTTCCTACGAGCAGTACTTC
>NA|NA|TRBV15|TRBJ1-2
CATSRDRAAALGYTF
TGTGCCACCAGCAGAGATCGAGCGGCTGCCCTTGGCTACACCTTC
>NA|TRBD1|TRBV6-5|TRBJ1-2
CASSLLTGTGVYGYTF
TGTGCCAGCAGTTTACTGACCGGGACAGGGGTATATGGCTACACCTTC
>NA|NA|TRBV7-2|TRBJ2-5
CASSSTVQETQYF
TGTGCCAGCAGCTCGACAGTGCAAGAGACCCAGTACTTC
>few|NA|TRBV2|TRBJ2-5
CASSGNRKETQYF
TGTGCCAGCAGTGGAAACAGGAAAGAGACCCAGTACTTC
>NA|NA|TRBV25-1|TRBJ2-3
CASSLWVAKGYF
TGTGCCAGCAGCCTGTGGGTGGCAAAGGGGTATTTT
>NA|TRBD1|TRBV27|TRBJ1-4
CASSPYSGGLDEKLFF
TGTGCCAGCAGTCCCTACTCAGGGGGGTTGGATGAAAAACTGTTTTTT
>NA|NA|TRBV29-1|TRBJ2-1
CSADRDGLYNEQFF
TGCAGTGCTGACCGGGACGGCCTCTACAATGAGCAGTTCTTC
>few|NA|TRBV25-1|TRBJ1-1
CASTLTAGTEAFF
TGTGCCAGCACCCTAACAGCTGGTACTGAAGCTTTCTTT
>NA|TRBD2|TRBV7-6|TRBJ2-1
CASTSGTSNEQFF
TGTGCCAGCACCTCCGGGACTAGCAATGAGCAGTTCTTC
>NA|NA|TRBV11-1|TRBJ2-4
CASSLARGDIQYF
TGTGCCAGCAGCTTAGCAAGGGGGGACATTCAGTACTTC
>few|NA|TRBV7-9|TRBJ1-1
CASSLGSANTEAFF
TGTGCCAGCAGCTTAGGGTCGGCGAACACTGAAGCTTTCTTT
>NA|NA|TRBV6-5|TRBJ2-3
CATLTDTQYF
TGTGCCACCCTGACAGATACGCAGTATTTT
>few|TRBD1|TRBV28|TRBJ2-7
CASSLAGGSYEQYF
TGTGCCAGCAGTTTGGCAGGGGGCTCCTACGAGCAGTACTTC
>few|NA|TRBV7-8|TRBJ2-7
CASSSTSYEQYF
TGTGCCAGCAGCTCTACCTCCTACGAGCAGTACTTC
>few|TRBD2|TRBV19|TRBJ2-3
CASSVLAGGADTQYF
TGTGCCAGTAGTGTCCTAGCGGGAGGTGCAGATACGCAGTATTTT
>NA|NA|TRBV2|TRBJ1-5
CASMGPDIRRQPQHF
TGTGCCAGCATGGGACCAGACATTCGGCGGCAGCCCCAGCATTTT
>NA|NA|TRBV2|TRBJ2-5
CASIYAGETQYF
TGTGCCAGCATCTACGCAGGGGAGACCCAGTACTTC
>NA|NA|TRBV7-9|TRBJ2-7
CASSLASLLAESSYEQYF
TGTGCCAGCAGCTTAGCATCCCTTCTAGCAGAGTCCTCCTACGAGCAGTACTTC
>NA|NA|TRBV19|TRBJ1-5
CASSVQGNGYSNQPQHF
TGTGCCAGTAGTGTACAGGGAAACGGGTATAGCAATCAGCCCCAGCATTTT
>once|NA|TRBV5-1|TRBJ2-5
CASSIYAEGTQYF
TGCGCCAGCAGCATATACGCCGAAGGGACCCAGTACTTC
>NA|NA|TRBV7-9|TRBJ2-5
CASSLLASIETQYF
TGTGCCAGCAGCTTATTGGCGAGCATAGAGACCCAGTACTTC
>NA|NA|TRBV27|TRBJ1-2
CASSFYRAARIDGYTF
TGTGCCAGCAGTTTTTACAGGGCCGCTCGAATTGATGGCTACACCTTC
>few|NA|TRBV19|TRBJ2-3
CATTSYRSSTDTQYF
TGTGCCACAACCAGCTACAGGTCTAGCACAGATACGCAGTATTTT
>NA|TRBD2|TRBV10-3|TRBJ2-1
CAISDYSGRPYNEQFF
TGTGCCATCAGTGATTATAGCGGGAGGCCCTACAATGAGCAGTTCTTC
>few|TRBD2|TRBV11-2|TRBJ2-7
CASSSPSSGRSGEQYF
TGTGCCAGCAGCTCCCCTTCTAGCGGGAGGTCGGGGGAGCAGTACTTC
>NA|TRBD1|TRBV11-3|TRBJ2-1
CASRGQDDNEQFF
TGTGCCAGCCGAGGACAGGACGACAATGAGCAGTTCTTC
>few|NA|TRBV7-2|TRBJ2-7
CASSLTGAPGTGYEQYF
TGTGCCAGCAGCTTAACGGGCGCCCCCGGGACTGGTTACGAGCAGTACTTC
>NA|TRBD1|TRBV4-3|TRBJ2-7
CASSQRTGHYEQYF
TGCGCCAGCAGCCAGAGGACAGGGCACTACGAGCAGTACTTC
>once|NA|TRBV18|TRBJ2-2
CASSPTRVTGELFF
TGTGCCAGCTCACCAACAAGGGTCACCGGGGAGCTGTTTTTT